The 9 T cell receptor beta chains reported below all come from one sample, sequenced in a study of blood T cell repertoires in COVID-19. TCRdb's table, derived via immunoSEQ multiplex PCR, lists solely in-frame clones and lacks some. The sample holds about 120,000 clones; more than 75% are singletons and the top ten take around 3%. The sample taken for sequencing was peripheral blood. These receptors were obtained from a woman aged 45-65 years with acute or convalescent COVID-19.

V usage is TRBV21-1 and J usage is TRBJ1-6; the table's TRBD1 call for D was not verified on the DNA. TRBV21-1 is noted as a pseudogene. The CDR3 totals 13 residues. CDR3 DNA sequence: TGTGCCCCTCTAAGGGGTTGTGGGTCACCCCTCCACTTT. This sequence encodes CAPLRGCGSPLHF.

The CDR3 region has the DNA TGTGCCAGCTCACCTGTGGGGGTTAGCGGAGGCACAGATACGCAGTATTTT. Its protein product is CASSPVGVSGGTDTQYF. The rearrangement links TRBV18 to TRBJ2-3; a possible D gene is TRBD2 (6 bases). Trimming cost V 3 bases and J 1 base, with 17 bases left between them. The CDR3 consists of 17 residues. The germline CDR1 and CDR2 sequences are KGHSH and LQKENI. Supplemented by reference TRBV18 and TRBJ2-3, the full variable domain reads NAGVMQNPRHLVRRRGQEARLRCSPMKGHSHVYWYRQLPEEGLKFMVYLQKENIIDESGMPKERFSAEFPKEGPSILRIQQVVRGDSAAYFCASSPVGVSGGTDTQYFGPGTRLTVL.

The V gene is TRBV9, the J gene TRBJ1-2, with TRBD1 matching 9 bases. Germline CDR1 and CDR2: SGDLS and YYNGEE. The CDR3 is 15 residues long. With 4 bases clipped from V and 7 bases from J, the junction kept 11 bases outside the gene matches. CDR3 sequence (DNA): TGTGCCAGCAGCACCCGGACAGGGGCTTCGGTTGGCTACACCTTC. Translated: CASSTRTGASVGYTF.

The genes are TRBV20-1 and TRBJ2-1; D is undetermined. The CDR3 is 11 amino acids. Germline V gene sequence: CDR1 DFQATT, CDR2 SNEGSKA (reference sequence). The V gene lost 1 base and the J gene lost 9 bases, with 7 bases spanning the gap. CDR3 DNA sequence: TGCAGTGCTAGAGTACCGGGTGAGCAGTTCTTC. Translated, it gives CSARVPGEQFF.

V gene TRBV29-1 combines with J gene TRBJ1-4; a weak D match, TRBD1 (6 bases). In germline, CDR1 is SQVTM, CDR2 ANQGSEA. V was cut by 7 bases and J by 0 bases, with 12 bases left in between. This CDR3 has 14 amino acids. The DNA for the CDR3 is TGCAGCGGAGGGGGTGGGCCAACTAATGAAAAACTGTTTTTT. Protein sequence: CSGGGGPTNEKLFF.

The rearrangement joins TRBV3-1 (or the pseudogene TRBV3-2) to TRBJ2-1, with 13 bases fitting TRBD2. Unmatched junction bases numbered 11, after V lost 5 bases and J lost 7 bases. This CDR3 spans 17 amino acids. CDR1 and CDR2 from the germline V gene are LGHDT and YNNKEL (reference sequence). CDR3 bases: TGTGCCAGCAGCTTAGGGACTAGCGGGAAAGCGTTGAATGAGCAGTTCTTC. It specifies CASSLGTSGKALNEQFF.

J is TRBJ2-3 and V is TRBV24-1; D unresolved. The V and J ends lost 0 bases and 2 bases respectively, with 8 bases between them. The CDR3 covers 15 residues. CDR1 is KGHDR and CDR2 is SFDVKD in the germline V gene. CDR3 region: CATSDLQDFTDTQYF. CDR3 nucleotides: TGTGCCACCAGTGATTTGCAAGACTTCACAGATACGCAGTATTTT.

The V and J genes are TRBV7-6 and TRBJ2-1; the match to TRBD2 covers 14 bases. The CDR3 extends over 15 amino acids. Per germline, CDR1 SGHVS and CDR2 FNYEAQ. Trimming at V came to 3 bases and at J to 6 bases, leaving 1 base not matched to a gene. The chain's CDR3 is CASSFGTSGSNEQFF. For the CDR3, the DNA is TGTGCCAGCAGCTTCGGGACTAGCGGGAGCAATGAGCAGTTCTTC.

This chain connects TRBV7-2 to TRBJ2-7; D may be TRBD2 (6 bases). Germline CDR1 reads SGHTA; CDR2 reads FQGNSA. Trimming shortened V by 5 bases and J by 2 bases, and 13 bases separated the two germline ends. The CDR3 covers 14 residues. CDR3 sequence reads: CASSLWGGTYEQYF. The CDR3, as DNA: TGTGCCAGCAGCCTTTGGGGAGGTACCTACGAGCAGTACTTC.